Listed below are T cell receptor beta chains from one sample, sequenced in a study of response to subunit inactivated influenza vaccine. One entry per CDR3 protein, called by TCRdb with MiXCR from the RT-PCR reads. The sample yields hundreds of thousands of distinct CDR3 sequences, around 11% seen once. The data also belong to a second study, concerning T cells expressing NK-cell markers.

This sample comprised PBMCs from blood, obtained on the day of vaccination. These receptor sequences come from a man aged 45-65 years who received an inactivated influenza vaccine. CDR3s include the opening cysteine and the closing phenylalanine or tryptophan. The D gene is left open where the match is weak. Clone size is shown for a subset of rows, as once, few, many or a class of expanded clone.

D gene	V gene	J gene	clone size	CDR3 DNA	CDR3 protein
-	TRBV4-2	TRBJ2-2	few	TGTGCCAGCGGCAAAAACCCCGGGGAGCTGTTTTTT	CASGKNPGELFF
-	TRBV5-1	TRBJ2-5	-	TGCGCCAGCAGCTGGGATATCCAAGAGACCCATTACTTC	CASSWDIQETHYF
TRBD2	TRBV12-3/TRBV12-4	TRBJ2-7	many	TGTGCCAGCAGTCCCGGGACTAGCGGGACCGAGCAGTACTTC	CASSPGTSGTEQYF
TRBD2	TRBV28	TRBJ2-7	-	TGTGCCAGCAGTTTCACTAGCGGGAGGGGCGCCGAGCAGTACTTC	CASSFTSGRGAEQYF
-	TRBV20-1	TRBJ1-1	-	TGCAGTGCTACTATACCGGGGGGAAGGGGGACTGAAGCTTTCTTT	CSATIPGGRGTEAFF
-	TRBV2	TRBJ2-5	-	TGTGCCAGCAGTACCACTATAGAGACCCAGTACTTC	CASSTTIETQYF
-	TRBV5-1	TRBJ2-2	few	TGCGCCAGCAGCTTGAACACCAACACCGGGGAGCTGTTTTTT	CASSLNTNTGELFF
-	TRBV2	TRBJ2-3	many	TGTGCCAGCAATCGTGAGTTCACAGATACGCAGTATTTT	CASNREFTDTQYF
-	TRBV20-1	TRBJ2-1	-	TGCAGTGCTCCCGTACAGGGATCCTACAATGAGCAGTTCTTC	CSAPVQGSYNEQFF
-	TRBV4-1	TRBJ2-5	few	TGCGCCAGCAGCCAAGATACTGGACAGCTAGGGGAGACCCAGTACTTC	CASSQDTGQLGETQYF
TRBD1	TRBV25-1	TRBJ2-1	-	TGTGCCAGCAACCCGGGACAGGGCGATGAGCAGTTCTTC	CASNPGQGDEQFF
TRBD1	TRBV2	TRBJ2-7	few	TGTGCCAGCAGTGAGGGCCTCGGGACAGCACCCTACGAGCAGTACTTC	CASSEGLGTAPYEQYF
TRBD1	TRBV7-9	TRBJ2-6	-	TGTGCCAGCAGCCCGACAGGGTATGGGGCCAACGTCCTGACTTTC	CASSPTGYGANVLTF
-	TRBV2	TRBJ2-3	few	TGTGCCAGCTCTAGGGGGGGCTTTCAAGATACGCAGTATTTT	CASSRGGFQDTQYF
-	TRBV11-2	TRBJ2-7	-	TGTGCCAGCAGCTTAGCTGGTTCACCCGACTCCTACGAGCAGTACTTC	CASSLAGSPDSYEQYF
-	TRBV12-3/TRBV12-4	TRBJ2-1	few	TGTGCCAGCAGTTACTCCCCACAGGCCGGTGAGCAGTTCTTC	CASSYSPQAGEQFF
TRBD2	TRBV5-6	TRBJ2-1	-	TGTGCCAGCAGCTTGGCGGGGCGGGGGGCTGGTGTGAGTGAGCAGTTCTTC	CASSLAGRGAGVSEQFF
-	TRBV18	TRBJ1-1	few	TGTGCCAGCTCACCACAGTCCAGGGGCACTGAAGCTTTCTTT	CASSPQSRGTEAFF
TRBD2	TRBV6-1	TRBJ2-7	-	TGTGCCAGCAACCGACTAGCGGGAGGCACACTTTACGAGCAGTACTTC	CASNRLAGGTLYEQYF
-	TRBV29-1	TRBJ1-1	many	TGCAGCGTTGAAGGACCGGGGGGGGGAGCTTTCTTT	CSVEGPGGGAFF
-	TRBV3-1	TRBJ2-5	many	TGTGCCAGCAGCCTCCGGACAAGACAAGAGACCCAGTACTTC	CASSLRTRQETQYF
TRBD2	TRBV20-1	TRBJ2-1	few	TGCAGTGCTGCGACTAGCGGGAGGGCCCGTAATGAGCAGTTCTTC	CSAATSGRARNEQFF